The 26 T cell receptor beta chains given below trace back to one sample, sequenced in a study of neurological immune-mediated disorders. TCRdb ran MiXCR on the 5' RACE reads and lists one entry per CDR3 protein. The sample lists 50,000 to 60,000 distinct CDR3 sequences, 2% to 3% occurring once. Sequenced sample: PBMCs. The receptors come from a man in his forties or fifties with multiple sclerosis.

This clonotype occurred many times. V usage is TRBV7-8 and J usage is TRBJ2-5; TRBD2 aligns across 7 bases. This CDR3 region has 17 residues. Germline CDR1 is SGHVS and CDR2 is FQNEAQ. Unmatched junction bases numbered 12, after V lost 2 bases and J lost 3 bases. The CDR3 sequence: CASSLNRASGSEETQYF. The CDR3 DNA reads TGTGCCAGCAGCTTAAATCGGGCTAGCGGATCGGAAGAGACCCAGTACTTC.

Of note for this clonotype: A much larger clonotype is one base distant, so this may be a read error. This chain uses TRBV12-3 or TRBV12-4 with TRBJ2-1; perhaps TRBD2 as D (6 bases). The CDR3 consists of 14 residues. Trimming took 3 bases from V and 3 from J, leaving 9 bases between them. The CDR3 is CASSFGGIYNEQFF. Written as DNA, the CDR3 is TGTGCCAGCAGTTTTGGGGGGATCTACAATGAGCAGTTCTTC.

This clonotype was counted ten times or more. The chain links TRBV5-5 to TRBJ2-1; the match to TRBD1 covers 9 bases. The trim removed 2 bases at V and 3 bases at J, leaving 12 bases unmatched. Germline loops: CDR1 SGHKS, CDR2 YYEKEE (reference sequence). The CDR3 totals 18 residues. CDR3 DNA sequence: TGTGCCAGCAGCTTCCTAAACCGGGACAGGGTCAACTACAATGAGCAGTTCTTC. Its protein product is CASSFLNRDRVNYNEQFF. The entire variable domain, with the rest obtained from reference TRBV5-5 and TRBJ2-1, is as follows: DAGVTQSPTHLIKTRGQQVTLRCSPISGHKSVSWYQQVLGQGPQFIFQYYEKEERGRGNFPDRFSARQFPNYSSELNVNALLLGDSALYLCASSFLNRDRVNYNEQFFGPGTRLTVL.

There are many counts of this clonotype. The chain is built from TRBV18 and TRBJ2-7; no reliable D call. Germline CDR1 KGHSH, CDR2 LQKENI. The CDR3 contains 14 residues. Deletions cut 2 bases from V and 2 bases from J, with 10 bases between. CDR3 DNA sequence: TGTGCCAGCTCACCAGTAGGGCCCCCCTACGAGCAGTACTTC. Translating gives CASSPVGPPYEQYF.

This clonotype has at least ten counts. This chain uses TRBV20-1 with TRBJ1-4, with D tentatively TRBD1 (6 bases). Germline assignment: CDR1 DFQATT and CDR2 SNEGSKA (reference sequence). The CDR3 has 15 amino acids. Trimming left V 4 bases short and J 13 bases short, with 25 bases between. The CDR3 sequence: CSATPARAGPQGLFF. DNA of the CDR3: TGCAGTGCTACCCCCGCTAGGGCAGGGCCACAGGGACTGTTTTTT.

This clonotype was seen ten or more times. CDR3 sequence: CSARGPLTGELFF. The CDR3 bases are TGCAGTGCTAGGGGTCCCCTTACCGGGGAGCTGTTTTTT. The rearrangement joins TRBV20-1 to TRBJ2-2; D remains ambiguous. The V and J ends lost 3 bases and 5 bases respectively, with 10 bases between them. This CDR3 is 13 amino acids long. The V gene's germline CDR1 is DFQATT and CDR2 SNEGSKA (reference sequence).

This clonotype occurred many times. In DNA, the CDR3 is TGTGCCAGCGGAGGGGGCAGAAAGGAGCTGTTTTTT. This translates into CASGGGRKELFF. The chain couples TRBV9 to TRBJ2-2; a possible D gene is TRBD1 (7 bases). The CDR3 extends over 12 amino acids. V lost 7 bases, J lost 10 bases, and 14 bases lay in between. CDR1 and CDR2 (germline): SGDLS, YYNGEE.

There are many counts of this clonotype. The V gene is TRBV12-3 or TRBV12-4, the J gene TRBJ1-4; D unclear. The CDR3 is 13 amino acids. The ends were cut back, 1 base at V and 8 bases at J, with 8 bases in the middle. In DNA form, the CDR3 reads TGTGCCAGCAGTTTAGGGCAGAGGGAAAAACTGTTTTTT. It specifies CASSLGQREKLFF.

Ten or more counts support this clonotype. The V call is TRBV6-6, the J call TRBJ1-4; possibly TRBD1 for D (5 bases). V gave up 0 bases and J gave up 5 bases, with 10 bases separating them. Germline-derived CDR1 and CDR2 are MNHNY and SVGAGI (reference sequence). The CDR3 is made up of 15 amino acids. The CDR3 sequence: CASSYSAGRNEKLFF. Here the CDR3 DNA reads TGTGCCAGCAGTTACTCGGCAGGGCGAAATGAAAAACTGTTTTTT.

Ten or more counts support this clonotype. The rearrangement uses TRBV5-5 and TRBJ1-5; the match to TRBD1 covers 8 bases. Trimming cost V 0 bases and J 4 bases; bases outside gene matches: 0. CDR3 length: 14 residues. Germline V gene data show CDR1 as SGHKS and CDR2 as YYEKEE (reference sequence). The CDR3 reads CASSLGTGNQPQHF. For the CDR3, the DNA is TGTGCCAGCAGCTTGGGGACAGGGAATCAGCCCCAGCATTTT.

This clonotype was counted ten times or more. This chain links TRBV5-1 with TRBJ2-1; 8 nucleotides line up with TRBD2. Germline assignment: CDR1 SGHRS and CDR2 YFSETQ. The J segment lost 7 bases and the V segment lost 5 bases, leaving 14 bases of the junction unmatched. The CDR3 covers 16 residues. For the CDR3, the DNA is TGCGCCAGCAGTCTTATAACGGGGGGGCCGGGGAATGAGCAGTTCTTC. It encodes CASSLITGGPGNEQFF.

This clonotype was observed at least ten times. The chain combines TRBV7-2 with TRBJ2-3; TRBD2 aligns across 9 bases. The CDR3 contains 15 residues. CDR1 is SGHTA and CDR2 is FQGNSA in the germline V gene. Unmatched junction bases numbered 6, after V lost 0 bases and J lost 8 bases. CDR3 nucleotide sequence: TGTGCCAGCAGCTTAGCTGCGGGGGGGCCGTCTACGCAGTATTTT. It encodes CASSLAAGGPSTQYF.

This clonotype was recorded many times. The chain carries TRBV7-6 and TRBJ1-5; D uncertain. The ends were cut back, 3 bases at V and 5 bases at J, with 8 bases in the middle. Per the germline V gene, CDR1 is SGHVS and CDR2 is FNYEAQ. The CDR3 is 13 residues long. The CDR3, as DNA: TGTGCCAGCAGCTTTGCGAGGGATCAGCCCCAGCATTTT. This translates into CASSFARDQPQHF.

Many counts were recorded for this clonotype. The chain joins TRBV20-1 to TRBJ2-5; weak D call: TRBD1 (6 bases). Trimming shortened V by 5 bases and J by 4 bases, and 17 bases separated the two germline ends. The CDR3 has 14 amino acids. Germline values: CDR1 DFQATT, CDR2 SNEGSKA (reference sequence). CDR3 bases: TGCAGTGCTCGTAAACAGGGTCTCCCAGAGACCCAGTACTTC. Its translation: CSARKQGLPETQYF.

This clonotype has ten or more counts. The gene calls are TRBV4-2 and TRBJ2-2, with D uncertain. This CDR3 spans 16 amino acids. In germline, CDR1 is LGHNA, CDR2 YNFKEQ. Trimming shortened V by 0 bases and J by 5 bases, and 13 bases separated the two germline ends. As DNA, the CDR3 is TGTGCCAGCAGCCAAGATTCGGCTAGTGTGACCGGGGAGCTGTTTTTT. It yields the protein CASSQDSASVTGELFF.

The sample holds many counts of this clonotype. V gene TRBV20-1 combines with J gene TRBJ2-7, with D possibly matching TRBD2 (6 bases). There are 15 residues in the CDR3. Germline lookup yields CDR1 DFQATT and CDR2 SNEGSKA (reference sequence). V was shortened by 0 bases and J by 7 bases, with 19 bases between the two germline ends. Here the CDR3 reads CSARDAVASREEQYF. The DNA for the CDR3 is TGCAGTGCTAGAGATGCTGTGGCCTCCCGGGAGGAGCAGTACTTC.

In this sample, this clonotype turned up many times. The J gene is TRBJ2-7, the V gene TRBV5-1; 7 nucleotides match TRBD2. Germline V CDR1 and CDR2: SGHRS, YFSETQ. The CDR3 contains 14 residues. V shed 4 bases and J 6 bases; nucleotides not matched to a gene: 10. The CDR3 region is CASSEPGLVGEQYF. CDR3 bases: TGCGCCAGCAGCGAACCAGGACTAGTAGGCGAGCAGTACTTC.

This clonotype was counted at least ten times. J is TRBJ1-3 and V is TRBV7-6; D gene ambiguous. Germline-derived CDR1 and CDR2 are SGHVS and FNYEAQ. The CDR3 runs to 16 residues. Trimming shortened V by 1 base and J by 1 base, and 11 bases separated the two germline ends. CDR3 sequence: CASSLGASLSGNTIYF. The CDR3 bases are TGTGCCAGCAGCTTAGGGGCGAGCCTTTCTGGAAACACCATATATTTT.

This clonotype was picked up many times. The rearrangement uses TRBV7-9 and TRBJ2-7; TRBD1 matches at 7 bases. The CDR3 contains 13 residues. V lost 1 base and J lost 7; bases outside the gene matches: 4. Germline V gene data show CDR1 as SEHNR and CDR2 as FQNEAQ (reference sequence). CDR3 nucleotides: TGTGCCAGCAGCTTAGTAGGGGGCGAAGAGCAGTACTTC. It translates to CASSLVGGEEQYF.

This clonotype was detected many times. The chain couples TRBV6-2 or TRBV6-3 to TRBJ2-7; D remains ambiguous. The CDR3 is 14 residues long. Germline CDR1 and CDR2: MNHEY and SVGEGT. V gave up 0 bases and J gave up 2 bases, with 8 bases separating them. CDR3 nucleotide sequence: TGTGCCAGCAGTTACTCCCCGGCCACCTACGAGCAGTACTTC. It yields the protein CASSYSPATYEQYF.

This clonotype was picked up a small number of times. A read error may be the cause here, since a much bigger clone is one base away. This chain uses TRBV20-1 with TRBJ2-1; 10 positions match TRBD2. Germline V CDR1 and CDR2: DFQATT, SNEGSKA (reference sequence). This CDR3 spans 16 amino acids. J was trimmed by 4 bases and V by 4 bases; bases with no gene match: 10. The CDR3 DNA sequence: TGCAGTGCTAATGACCAGCGGGGGGGAATGTACAATGAGCAGTTCTTC. It is translated as CSANDQRGGMYNEQFF.

This clonotype was counted at least ten times. The J gene is TRBJ1-1, the V gene TRBV20-1; no clear D. Germline V gene sequence: CDR1 DFQATT, CDR2 SNEGSKA (reference sequence). Between the trimmed V and J ends, which lost 0 bases and 1 base, there was a span of 12 bases. There are 15 residues in the CDR3. CDR3 coding DNA: TGCAGTGCTAGAGATCCGCGACGTTCGAACACTGAAGCTTTCTTT. Encoded protein: CSARDPRRSNTEAFF.

The V and J genes are TRBV7-2 and TRBJ2-2; D possibly corresponds to TRBD1 (6 bases). The CDR3 spans 14 residues. Per germline, CDR1 SGHTA and CDR2 FQGNSA. V was shortened by 5 bases and J by 3 bases, with 10 bases between the two germline ends. This chain's CDR3 is CASSQQGYTGELFF. In DNA form, the CDR3 reads TGTGCCAGCAGCCAACAGGGTTACACCGGGGAGCTGTTTTTT. The complete variable domain, with remaining parts taken from reference TRBV7-2 and TRBJ2-2, reads GAGVSQSPSNKVTEKGKDVELRCDPISGHTALYWYRQSLGQGLEFLIYFQGNSAPDKSGLPSDRFSAERTGGSVSTLTIQRTQQEDSAVYLCASSQQGYTGELFFGEGSRLTVL.

This clonotype was seen repeatedly, ten times or more. This chain uses TRBV20-1 with TRBJ2-7, with 7 bases identical to TRBD2. The trim removed 6 bases at V and 3 bases at J, leaving 11 bases unmatched. This CDR3 contains 14 residues. In germline, CDR1 is DFQATT, CDR2 SNEGSKA (reference sequence). Here the CDR3 reads CSAEGGSNNYEQYF. CDR3 DNA sequence: TGCAGTGCGGAGGGAGGGTCCAACAACTACGAGCAGTACTTC.

This clonotype was counted many times. The chain carries TRBV7-9 and TRBJ1-1, with TRBD1 identical over 8 bases. V lost 3 bases to trimming and J lost 3 bases; unmatched junction nucleotides: 3. This CDR3 contains 14 residues. The V gene's germline CDR1 is SEHNR and CDR2 FQNEAQ (reference sequence). The DNA for the CDR3 is TGTGCCAGCAGCTTCGGACAGGGTGACACTGAAGCTTTCTTT. Translated: CASSFGQGDTEAFF.

This clonotype was observed at least ten times. The V and J genes are TRBV5-1 and TRBJ1-1, with 7 bases that match TRBD1. Germline lookup yields CDR1 SGHRS and CDR2 YFSETQ. Unmatched junction bases numbered 14, after V lost 5 bases and J lost 4 bases. CDR3 size: 16 residues. The CDR3 DNA reads TGCGCCAGCAGTTTATCACGACAGGGTCTTAGCACTGAAGCTTTCTTT. Translation: CASSLSRQGLSTEAFF.